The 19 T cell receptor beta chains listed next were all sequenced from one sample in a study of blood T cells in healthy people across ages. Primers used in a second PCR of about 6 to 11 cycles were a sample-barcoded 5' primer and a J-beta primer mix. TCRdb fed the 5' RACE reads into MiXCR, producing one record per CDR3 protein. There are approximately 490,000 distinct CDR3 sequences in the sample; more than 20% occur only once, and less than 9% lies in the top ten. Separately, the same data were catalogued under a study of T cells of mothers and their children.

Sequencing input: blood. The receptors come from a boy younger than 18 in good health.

Here the CDR3 DNA reads TGCAGCGTAGACAGGGTAGTAGGTATCAATGAGCAGTTCTTC. This codes for CSVDRVVGINEQFF. The gene calls are TRBV29-1 and TRBJ2-1; 7 bases agree with TRBD1. After removal of 6 bases from V and 6 bases from J, the junction contained 11 bases not matched to a gene. CDR3 size: 14 residues. From germline, CDR1 is SQVTM and CDR2 ANQGSEA.

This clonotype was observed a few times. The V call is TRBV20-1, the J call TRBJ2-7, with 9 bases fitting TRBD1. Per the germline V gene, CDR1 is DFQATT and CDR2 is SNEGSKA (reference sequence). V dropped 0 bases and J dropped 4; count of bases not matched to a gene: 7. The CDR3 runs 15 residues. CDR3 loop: CSARDLGQGKYEQYF. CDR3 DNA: TGCAGTGCTAGAGACCTGGGACAGGGAAAATACGAGCAGTACTTC.

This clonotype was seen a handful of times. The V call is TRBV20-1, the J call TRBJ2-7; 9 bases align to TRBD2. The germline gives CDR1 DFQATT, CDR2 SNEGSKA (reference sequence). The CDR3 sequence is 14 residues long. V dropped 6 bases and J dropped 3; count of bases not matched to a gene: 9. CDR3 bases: TGCAGTGCGGCCCGACTAGCGGTTGACTACGAGCAGTACTTC. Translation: CSAARLAVDYEQYF.

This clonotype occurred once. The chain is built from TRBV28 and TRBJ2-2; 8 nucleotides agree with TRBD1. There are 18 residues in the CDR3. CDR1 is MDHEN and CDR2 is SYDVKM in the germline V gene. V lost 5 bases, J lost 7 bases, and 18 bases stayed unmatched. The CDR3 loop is CASSPGAGGVFVYGELFF. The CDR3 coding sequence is TGTGCCAGCAGTCCTGGGGCAGGGGGCGTATTTGTGTACGGGGAGCTGTTTTTT.

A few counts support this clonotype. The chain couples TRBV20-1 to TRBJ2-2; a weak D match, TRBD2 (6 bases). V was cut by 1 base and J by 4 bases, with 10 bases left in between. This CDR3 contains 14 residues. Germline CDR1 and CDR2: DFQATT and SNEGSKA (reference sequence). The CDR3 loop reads CSARVGGSTGELFF. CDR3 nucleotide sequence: TGCAGTGCTAGAGTGGGAGGTAGCACCGGGGAGCTGTTTTTT.

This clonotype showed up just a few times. The CDR3 nucleotides read TGTGCCAGCAGCTCAAAAGGGCTAGCTAGAGGGACCCAGTACTTC. This translates into CASSSKGLARGTQYF. V usage is TRBV7-2 and J usage is TRBJ2-5, with a possible D match to TRBD2 (5 bases). CDR3 length: 15 amino acids. The V gene's germline CDR1 is SGHTA and CDR2 FQGNSA. The V gene lost 4 bases and the J gene lost 7 bases, with 19 bases spanning the gap.

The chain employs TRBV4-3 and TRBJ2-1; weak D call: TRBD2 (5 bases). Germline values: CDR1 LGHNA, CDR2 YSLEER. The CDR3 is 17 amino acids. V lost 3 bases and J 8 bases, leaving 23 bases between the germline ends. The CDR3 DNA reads TGCGCCAGCAGCCAGCAGCTCCTAGCCTTGGGTACCCATGAGCAGTTCTTC. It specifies CASSQQLLALGTHEQFF.

CDR3 in DNA: TGCGCCAGCAGCCAAGGACGTGGACAGGGGGCGAACATTCAGTACTTC. Amino acids: CASSQGRGQGANIQYF. The chain links TRBV4-1 to TRBJ2-4; 11 bases line up with TRBD1. This CDR3 spans 16 amino acids. Trimming cost V 1 base and J 7 bases; bases outside gene matches: 6. Germline V gene data show CDR1 as MGHRA and CDR2 as YSYEKL.

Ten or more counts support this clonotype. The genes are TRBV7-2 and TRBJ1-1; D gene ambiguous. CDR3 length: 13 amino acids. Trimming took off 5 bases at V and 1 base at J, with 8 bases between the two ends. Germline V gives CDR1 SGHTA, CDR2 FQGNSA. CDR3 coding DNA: TGTGCCAGCAGCGTAAACAGGAACACTGAAGCTTTCTTT. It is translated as CASSVNRNTEAFF.

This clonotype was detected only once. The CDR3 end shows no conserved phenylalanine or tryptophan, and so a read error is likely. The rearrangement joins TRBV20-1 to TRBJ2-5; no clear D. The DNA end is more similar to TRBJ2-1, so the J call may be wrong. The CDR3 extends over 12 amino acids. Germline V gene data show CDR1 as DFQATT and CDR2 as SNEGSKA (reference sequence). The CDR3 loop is CSASLGLNEQFL. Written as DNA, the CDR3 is TGCAGTGCTAGTTTAGGGCTCAATGAGCAGTTCCTC.

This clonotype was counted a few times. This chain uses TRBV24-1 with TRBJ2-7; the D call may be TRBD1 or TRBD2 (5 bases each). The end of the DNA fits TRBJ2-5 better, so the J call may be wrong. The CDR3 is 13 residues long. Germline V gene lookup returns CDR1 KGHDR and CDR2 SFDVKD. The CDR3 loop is CATSVRGEETQYF. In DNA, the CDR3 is TGTGCCACCAGTGTGAGGGGTGAGGAGACCCAGTACTTC.

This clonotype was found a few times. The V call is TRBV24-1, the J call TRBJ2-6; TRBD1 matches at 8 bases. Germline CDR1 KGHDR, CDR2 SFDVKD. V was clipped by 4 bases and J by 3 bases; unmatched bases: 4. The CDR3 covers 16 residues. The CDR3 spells CATSDPTGDGANVLTF. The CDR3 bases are TGTGCCACCAGTGACCCGACAGGGGATGGGGCCAACGTCCTGACTTTC.

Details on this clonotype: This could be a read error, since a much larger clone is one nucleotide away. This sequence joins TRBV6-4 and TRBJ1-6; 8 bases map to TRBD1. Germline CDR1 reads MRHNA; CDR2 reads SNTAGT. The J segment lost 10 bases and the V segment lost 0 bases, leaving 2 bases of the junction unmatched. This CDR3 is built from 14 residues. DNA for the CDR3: TGTGCCAGCAGTGACTCGACAGGGGACTCACCCCTCCACTTT. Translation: CASSDSTGDSPLHF.

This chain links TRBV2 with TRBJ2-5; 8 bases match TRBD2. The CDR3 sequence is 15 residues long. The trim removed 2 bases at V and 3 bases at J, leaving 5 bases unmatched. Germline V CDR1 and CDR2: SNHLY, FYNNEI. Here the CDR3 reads CASSEPGLVKETQYF. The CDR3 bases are TGTGCCAGCAGTGAACCGGGACTAGTAAAAGAGACCCAGTACTTC.

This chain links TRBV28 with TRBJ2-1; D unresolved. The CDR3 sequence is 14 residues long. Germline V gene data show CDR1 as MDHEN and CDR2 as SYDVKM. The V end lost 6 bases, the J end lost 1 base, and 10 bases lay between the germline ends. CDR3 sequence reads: CASSPRRSYNEQFF. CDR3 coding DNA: TGTGCCAGCAGCCCCCGAAGGTCCTACAATGAGCAGTTCTTC.

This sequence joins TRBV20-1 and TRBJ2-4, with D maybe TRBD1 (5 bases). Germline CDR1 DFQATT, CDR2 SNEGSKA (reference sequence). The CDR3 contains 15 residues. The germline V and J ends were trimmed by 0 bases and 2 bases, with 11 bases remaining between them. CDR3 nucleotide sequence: TGCAGTGCTAGAGACCCAGGGAAGACCAAAAACATTCAGTACTTC. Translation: CSARDPGKTKNIQYF.

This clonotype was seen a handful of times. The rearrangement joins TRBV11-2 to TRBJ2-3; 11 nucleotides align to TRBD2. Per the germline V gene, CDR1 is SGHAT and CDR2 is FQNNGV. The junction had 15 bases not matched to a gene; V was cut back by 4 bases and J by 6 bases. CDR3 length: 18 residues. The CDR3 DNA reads TGTGCCAGCAGCTACGCCCCGAGACTAGCGGGGAACGACGATACGCAGTATTTT. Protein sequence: CASSYAPRLAGNDDTQYF.

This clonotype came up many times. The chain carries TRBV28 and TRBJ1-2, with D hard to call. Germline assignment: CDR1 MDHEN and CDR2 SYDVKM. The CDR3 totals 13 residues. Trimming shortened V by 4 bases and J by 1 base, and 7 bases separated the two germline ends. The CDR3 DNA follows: TGTGCCAGCAGTTCGGCAGTTAACTATGGCTACACCTTC. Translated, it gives CASSSAVNYGYTF.

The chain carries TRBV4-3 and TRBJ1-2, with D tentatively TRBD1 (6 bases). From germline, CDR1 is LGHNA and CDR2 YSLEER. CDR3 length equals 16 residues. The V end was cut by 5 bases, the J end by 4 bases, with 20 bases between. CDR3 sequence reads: CASSSVEQGRFYGYTF. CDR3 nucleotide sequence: TGCGCCAGCAGCTCCGTGGAACAGGGTCGATTCTATGGCTACACCTTC.